Reported below is one T cell receptor (beta chain). The data derive from a study of technical replicates of blood from a handful of donors. Trimming took 2 bases from V and 5 from J, leaving 7 bases between them. The CDR3 sequence is 13 residues long. The germline CDR1 and CDR2 sequences are MDHEN and SYDVKM. Sequenced by immunoSEQ multiplex PCR; TCRdb stores in-frame clones only, minus some. The sample yields about 80,000 clones, around 96% seen once. This chain uses TRBV28 with TRBJ1-3, with D possibly TRBD1 on 5 matching bases. This sequence originates from a human donor in good health. Sequencing was performed on T cells isolated from PBMCs. CDR3 DNA sequence: TGTGCCAGCAGTTTAGGACACCGAAACACCATATATTTT. It codes for CASSLGHRNTIYF.